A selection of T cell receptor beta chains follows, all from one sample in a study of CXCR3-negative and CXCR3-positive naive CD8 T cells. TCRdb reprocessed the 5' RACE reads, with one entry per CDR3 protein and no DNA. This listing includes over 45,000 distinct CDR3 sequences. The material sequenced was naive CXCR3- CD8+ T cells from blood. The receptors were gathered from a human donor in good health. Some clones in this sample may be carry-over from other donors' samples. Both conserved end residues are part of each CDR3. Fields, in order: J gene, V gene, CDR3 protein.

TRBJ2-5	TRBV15	CATSGGGGIQETQYF
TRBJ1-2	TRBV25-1	CASSGRLAGASRSYYGYTF
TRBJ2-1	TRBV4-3	CASSQAGQGYNEQFF
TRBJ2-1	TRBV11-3	CASSLGQGANEQFF
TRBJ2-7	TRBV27	CASRWNSVAYEQYF
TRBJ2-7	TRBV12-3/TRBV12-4	CASSPPTGRYEQYF
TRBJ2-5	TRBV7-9	CASSVDRAGETQYF
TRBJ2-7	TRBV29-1	CSVKATSYEQYF
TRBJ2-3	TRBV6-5	CASSKGLAGTDTQYF
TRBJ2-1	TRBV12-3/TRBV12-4	CASSFGGYNEQFF
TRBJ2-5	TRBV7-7	CASSSASSGGIQETQYF
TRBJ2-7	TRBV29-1	CSVGGSGKVEQYF
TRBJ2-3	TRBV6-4	CASSPGTGDGTDTQYF
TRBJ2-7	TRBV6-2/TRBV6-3	CASFDGTSGPYEQYF
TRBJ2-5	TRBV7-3	CASSITSGAQETQYF
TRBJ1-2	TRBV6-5	CASSYDRNYGYTF
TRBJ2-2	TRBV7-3	CASSNWDGANTGELFF
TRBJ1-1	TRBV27	CASSLPGQTVEAFF
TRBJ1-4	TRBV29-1	CSVEGRGTTNEKLFF
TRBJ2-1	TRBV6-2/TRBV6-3	CASSANNEQFF
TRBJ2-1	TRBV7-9	CASPGDFNEQFF
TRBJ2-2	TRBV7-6	CASSSGGLAAGELFF
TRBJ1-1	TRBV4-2	CASSQGVSEAFF